The rows below give T cell receptor beta chains drawn from one sample of a study of technical replicates of blood from a few donors. Method: immunoSEQ multiplex PCR; TCRdb's copy keeps in-frame clones and lacks some. Of 55,000 to 65,000 clones in the sample, around 93% were seen once. The sample taken for sequencing was PBMCs. These receptors were taken from a human donor in good health. Some clones in this sample may be carry-over from other donors' samples. The CDR3 runs from the conserved cysteine through the conserved F or W. Each record gives: clone size, V gene, D gene, J gene, CDR3 DNA, CDR3 protein. D genes are given only for firm matches. The listing skips clone size in some rows; elsewhere it reads once, few, many or a size class.

.	TRBV30	.	TRBJ1-1	TGTGCCTGGAATAGGGGGGGATCGGTGAACACTGAAGCTTTCTTT	CAWNRGGSVNTEAFF
.	TRBV9	TRBD1	TRBJ1-5	TGTGCCAGCAGCGCGACCGGACAGGGCAGCCAGCATTTT	CASSATGQGSQHF
.	TRBV5-8	.	TRBJ1-5	TGTGCCAGCAGACGAGGACAGACTAATAGCAATCAGCCCCAGCATTTT	CASRRGQTNSNQPQHF
.	TRBV5-1	.	TRBJ2-3	TGCGCCAGCAGGCTTAGCGCAGATACGCAGTATTTT	CASRLSADTQYF
.	TRBV2	TRBD1	TRBJ1-2	TGTGCCAGCAGACCCCGGACAGGGGACTATGGCTACACCTTC	CASRPRTGDYGYTF
.	TRBV6-5	TRBD1	TRBJ1-6	TGTGCCAGCAGCGCTACCGGGACAGGGGAGTCACCCCTCCACTTT	CASSATGTGESPLHF
.	TRBV4-1	TRBD2	TRBJ2-1	TGCGCCAGCAGCCAAGATCAGTCTAGCGGGGGTTATGAGCAGTTCTTC	CASSQDQSSGGYEQFF
.	TRBV13	TRBD1	TRBJ2-7	TGTGCCAGCAGCTTAGGCGGACAGGGATTTTCCTACGAGCAGTACTTC	CASSLGGQGFSYEQYF
once	TRBV4-3	.	TRBJ2-7	TGCGCCAGCAGCCCAGCGGGTAGCCATTACGAGCAGTACTTC	CASSPAGSHYEQYF
.	TRBV7-2	TRBD2	TRBJ2-1	TGTGCCAGCAGCTTGCTTGAAGGACTAGCGGGACCTAAGCAGTTCTTC	CASSLLEGLAGPKQFF